This entry features one TCR beta chain sequence. The target of this receptor is not known. The source of the sample is a study of T cells expressing NK-cell markers (TCRdb year 2020). Background for the entire study: In sorted CD3+CD56+NKG2C+, CD3+CD56+NKG2C- and CD3+CD56-NKG2C+ T-cell subsets from eight donors, TCR beta-chain repertoires were profiled. Among the eight sequenced donors, seven were HCMV-seropositive and one was HCMV-seronegative. The eight sequenced donors were randomly selected healthy volunteers, three men and five women. Libraries were sequenced as 2 x 150 bp reads on Illumina HiSeq 2000/2500, MiSeq or NextSeq. The study at large found these results: Those dominant clonotypes were again the most abundant among CD3+CD56-NKG2C+ cells in a few donors, at about 25-60.1%. In several donors, the dominant CD3+CD56+NKG2C+ clonotypes were found to rank among the top 10 CD8+ clonotypes and to make up about 1.0-8% of CD8+ T cells. Whether the expanded NKG2C-expressing T cell clones were specific for HCMV antigens remained unclear.

Sequenced on an Illumina HiSeq 2000. 5'RACE template switching, by which a universal primer site and unique molecular identifiers were added, was used to make TCR beta cDNA libraries. cDNA synthesis was primed from the TCR beta constant segment, followed by two successive PCR amplification steps. The original pipeline was this. MIGEC was used to demultiplex reads and group the reads by UMI, and MiTCR was used to assemble and quantify clonotypes. To exclude erroneous sequences, any TCR cDNA sequence not supported by at least two reads was discarded. The tcR package was used for downstream repertoire analysis, and clonotypes were matched across fractions by CDR3 nucleotide sequence plus V segment. VDJmatch was used to annotate antigen specificity against VDJdb, with one amino acid substitution allowed in CDR3. TCRdb reprocessed the reads, so every CDR3 protein sequence counts as one entry and DNA is not shown. TCRdb's processing, not the study's, gives the V and J calls here. The table for this sample records around 280,000 distinct CDR3 sequences. Under 0.5% of the sample belongs to the ten largest clones.

For CDR1 and CDR2, the germline V gene lists SQVTM and ANQGSEA. The CDR3 covers 15 residues, taking in both the cysteine and the phenylalanine. No DNA is recorded. HCMV serostatus was determined by detecting HCMV-specific IgG in serum with a commercial ELISA kit. Peripheral blood mononuclear cells were isolated from blood by Ficoll density gradient centrifugation. Sequenced material: blood T cells: a sorted CD56 or NKG2C T cell subset, CD4+ or CD8+ T cells, or bulk PBMC T cells (not recorded which). The sequence came from a man between 18 and 35 years old in good health. Donor details come from another sample of the same person, matched by shared clones. The rearrangement joined TRBV29-1 to TRBJ1-3. This receptor has the CDR3 CSVDLDTSSGNTIYF.